This TCR beta chain was documented in a study of radiation and T cells in renal cell carcinoma. CDR3 length: 16 amino acids. This clone was seen more than once but under ten times. Here immunoSEQ multiplex PCR was the method, and the copy in TCRdb shows in-frame clones only, minus some. Among 95,000 or so clones listed, about 88% were seen once. Time point: baseline pretreatment blood. Stated treatment: 15 Gy SBRT to primary tumor, nephrectomy 4 weeks later. The receptor was isolated from a man aged 45-65 years with renal cell carcinoma. The sample consisted of blood, taken from a patient whose treatment included radiotherapy and nephrectomy. The J gene is TRBJ2-7, the V gene TRBV12-2. TRBV12-2 is noted as a pseudogene. The CDR3 sequence: CASRSYPHTGGYEQYF. CDR3 coding DNA: TGTGCAAGTCGCTCTTATCCCCACACTGGGGGCTACGAGCAGTACTTC.